A single TCR beta chain is shown here with its context. These data originate in a study of beta chain features in type 1 diabetes. The CDR3 runs to 16 residues. CDR1 SGHTA and CDR2 FQGNSA come from the germline V gene. V shed 2 bases and J 5 bases; nucleotides not matched to a gene: 10. The investigators reverse transcribed all of the isolated RNA, so they sequenced expressed TCRB transcripts. Data came from immunoSEQ multiplex PCR; TCRdb stores just in-frame clones and leaves some out. The sample has 150,000 to 180,000 clones; roughly 8.1% are singletons. This clonotype was sampled from a man younger than 35 in good health. The specimen sequenced was central memory CD4+ T cells from blood. This chain uses TRBV7-2 with TRBJ2-5; TRBD1 matches 8 bases. The CDR3 DNA reads as TGTGCCAGCAGCTTATTCCACGGACAGGGTGGGGAGACCCAGTACTTC. This codes for CASSLFHGQGGETQYF.